This T cell receptor beta chain stems from a study of T cells in Graves' hyperthyroidism and ophthalmopathy. Amplified regions were TCR beta CDR3 sequences from RNA transcripts. The study used the HTBI primer set for a first-round RT-PCR of the TCR CDR3. TCRdb reprocessed the multiplex PCR reads via MiXCR and lists one record per CDR3 protein. The sample lists nearly 600,000 distinct CDR3 sequences, 14% occurring once. The table lists this clonotype with many counts. Germline-derived CDR1 and CDR2 are SGHAT and FQNNGV. This CDR3 has 14 amino acids. The V end was cut by 7 bases, the J end by 3 bases, with 14 bases between.

Input material: blood. The sequence was collected from a young woman with Graves' ophthalmopathy. This rearrangement joins TRBV11-2 to TRBJ2-3, with a weak D call TRBD2 (7 bases). The CDR3 region is CASNGGLETDTQYF. The CDR3 nucleotides read TGTGCCAGCAACGGGGGGCTGGAAACAGATACGCAGTATTTT.